What follows is one T cell receptor (beta chain) and its context. This record belongs to a study of shared clonotypes between healthy human individuals. Assay: immunoSEQ multiplex PCR; the TCRdb copy retains only in-frame clones and omits some. The sample carries about 2.2 million clones, 90% to 95% recorded once. Naive CD8 cells lacked CD45RO, underwent positive selection for CCR7 and left out terminally differentiated effector memory CD45RA+ cells. V was pared by 4 bases and J by 3 bases, with 14 bases between. CDR1 SGDLS and CDR2 YYNGEE come from the germline V gene. The CDR3 contains 14 residues. This TCR was sampled from a man between 18 and 29 years old in good health. Some clones in this sample may be carry-over from other donors' samples. V and J are TRBV9 and TRBJ2-7; D tentatively fits TRBD1 or TRBD2 (6 bases each). The specimen was naive CD8+ T cells from PBMCs. CDR3 DNA sequence: TGTGCCAGCAGCCCGCAAGGAGGGGGCTACGAGCAGTACTTC. This translates into CASSPQGGGYEQYF. The full variable domain, with the rest looked up from reference TRBV9 and TRBJ2-7, is DSGVTQTPKHLITATGQRVTLRCSPRSGDLSVYWYQQSLDQGLQFLIQYYNGEERAKGNILERFSAQQFPDLHSELNLSSLELGDSALYFCASSPQGGGYEQYFGPGTRLTVT.